These 5 T cell receptor beta chains came from one sample sequenced in a study of blood T cells in healthy people across ages. Using a J-beta primer mix together with a sample-barcoded 5' primer, a second PCR was run for about 6 to 12 cycles. TCRdb reprocessed the 5' RACE reads with MiXCR, giving one entry per CDR3 protein. The sample includes some 890,000 distinct CDR3 sequences, 25% to 30% of them seen just once. The data also belong to a second study, concerning T cells of mothers and their children.

The source material was blood. These receptors all stem from a middle-aged woman in good health.

The CDR3: CSVEESHEQYF. The CDR3 coding sequence is TGCAGCGTTGAAGAATCCCACGAGCAGTACTTC. This chain connects TRBV29-1 to TRBJ2-7; D not resolved. The germline gives CDR1 SQVTM, CDR2 ANQGSEA. Deletions cut 0 bases from V and 5 bases from J, with 5 bases between. The CDR3 is 11 residues long.

A word on this clonotype: A junction boundary mismatches the germline segment, possibly from a read error. The chain links TRBV20-1 to TRBJ2-3; a weak D match, TRBD2 (5 bases). The germline V gene has CDR1 DFQATT and CDR2 SNEGSKA (reference sequence). CDR3 length: 14 residues. CDR3 sequence reads: CSGSGLYSTDAQYF. For the CDR3, the DNA is TGCAGTGGGAGCGGTCTGTACAGCACAGATGCGCAGTATTTT.

This rearrangement joins TRBV20-1 to TRBJ1-2, with D possibly TRBD1 on 5 matching bases. CDR1 and CDR2 (germline): DFQATT, SNEGSKA (reference sequence). The V gene lost 5 bases and the J gene lost 5 bases, with 21 bases spanning the gap. CDR3 size: 15 residues. This CDR3 is CSASSSPQGGYGYTF. The CDR3 nucleotides are TGCAGTGCTTCTTCTTCCCCTCAGGGTGGGTATGGCTACACCTTC.

The gene calls are TRBV7-9 and TRBJ2-6; 7 nucleotides agree with TRBD1. This CDR3 has 15 residues. Trimming cost V 4 bases and J 4 bases; bases outside gene matches: 4. Germline V gene data show CDR1 as SEHNR and CDR2 as FQNEAQ (reference sequence). This chain's CDR3 is CASSYTGAGANVLTF. The CDR3 nucleotides read TGTGCCAGCAGCTATACAGGGGCCGGGGCCAACGTCCTGACTTTC.

This clonotype was counted ten times or more. The chain couples TRBV7-2 to TRBJ1-1; D may be TRBD1 (5 bases). Per the germline V gene, CDR1 is SGHTA and CDR2 is FQGNSA. This CDR3 has 15 residues. Trimming took off 5 bases at V and 3 bases at J, with 16 bases between the two ends. The CDR3 spells CASSTEGRSYTEAFF. The CDR3 DNA sequence: TGTGCCAGCAGCACTGAGGGGAGGTCTTACACTGAAGCTTTCTTT. The full variable domain, its missing parts supplied by reference TRBV7-2 and TRBJ1-1, is GAGVSQSPSNKVTEKGKDVELRCDPISGHTALYWYRQSLGQGLEFLIYFQGNSAPDKSGLPSDRFSAERTGGSVSTLTIQRTQQEDSAVYLCASSTEGRSYTEAFFGQGTRLTVV.